One sample yielded the 11 T cell receptor beta chains listed below, sequenced in a study of T cell repertoires in cytomegalovirus infection. TCRdb called the reads again in MiXCR, with one record for every CDR3 protein. This table holds over 250,000 distinct CDR3 sequences, 20% to 25% found once. Their specific antigens are unknown. This sample comprised cultured PBMCs, obtained from culture after CMV antigen stimulation. The source of these receptors is a human donor in good health (CMV status not recorded). Some clones in this sample may be carry-over from other donors' samples.

The chain combines TRBV4-1 with TRBJ2-5, with D possibly matching TRBD1 (5 bases). This CDR3 has 17 residues. Trimming took 0 bases from V and 0 from J, leaving 14 bases between them. In germline, CDR1 is MGHRA, CDR2 YSYEKL. CDR3 amino acids: CASSQDWVSGYQETQYF. The CDR3 region has the DNA TGCGCCAGCAGCCAAGATTGGGTCTCAGGGTACCAAGAGACCCAGTACTTC.

This clonotype occurred many times. The V and J genes are TRBV7-2 and TRBJ2-3; D not certain. The CDR3 is 15 residues long. Trimming left V 0 bases short and J 2 bases short, with 9 bases between. Germline CDR1 SGHTA, CDR2 FQGNSA. This CDR3 is CASSLAGSPTDTQYF. The CDR3 DNA reads TGTGCCAGCAGCTTAGCAGGGTCACCCACAGATACGCAGTATTTT.

This clonotype was seen more than once but under ten times. This chain uses TRBV7-2 with TRBJ2-3, with TRBD2 matching over 9 bases. Germline CDR1 SGHTA, CDR2 FQGNSA. CDR3 size: 15 residues. The V segment lost 6 bases and the J segment 0 bases; nucleotides outside the gene matches: 4. Written as DNA, the CDR3 is TGTGCCAGCAGGGTAGCGGGAGTTAGCACAGATACGCAGTATTTT. Protein: CASRVAGVSTDTQYF.

This clonotype occurred a few times. The rearrangement links TRBV10-3 to TRBJ1-1; unclear D gene. CDR1 is ENHRY and CDR2 is SYGVKD in the germline V gene. The V end was cut by 10 bases, the J end by 8 bases, with 17 bases between. This CDR3 comprises 12 residues. Written as DNA, the CDR3 is TGTGCCAGCGGCCACCGGACGTACGAAGCTTTCTTT. It codes for CASGHRTYEAFF.

The sample holds a few counts of this clonotype. The chain links TRBV5-6 to TRBJ2-3, with D unresolved. The CDR3 covers 13 residues. V gave up 5 bases and J gave up 4 bases, with 11 bases separating them. Germline V lookup: CDR1 SGHDT, CDR2 YYEEEE. The CDR3 here is CASRITAADTQYF. CDR3 in DNA: TGTGCCAGCAGGATTACCGCTGCAGATACGCAGTATTTT.

V usage is TRBV7-8 and J usage is TRBJ2-1, with D tentatively TRBD2 (7 bases). The V gene lost 5 bases and the J gene lost 6 bases, with 23 bases spanning the gap. CDR1 SGHVS and CDR2 FQNEAQ come from the germline V gene. The CDR3 is 17 amino acids. The CDR3 DNA reads as TGTGCCAGCAGCGCTACATGGAGGGGGAGGGGAAGCAATGAGCAGTTCTTC. This sequence encodes CASSATWRGRGSNEQFF.

This clonotype was seen only a few times. This sequence joins TRBV7-9 and TRBJ1-1; D perhaps matches TRBD1 (6 bases). V was cut by 5 bases and J by 2 bases, with 12 bases left in between. This CDR3 has 14 amino acids. CDR1 is SEHNR, CDR2 FQNEAQ, per germline (reference sequence). CDR3 sequence reads: CASSHGTFNTEAFF. DNA for the CDR3: TGTGCCAGCAGCCATGGGACATTTAACACTGAAGCTTTCTTT.

Regarding this clonotype: This may be a read error, as it is one base from a much larger clone. The chain employs TRBV7-8 and TRBJ2-1; maybe TRBD2 (6 bases). CDR1 SGHVS and CDR2 FQNEAQ come from the germline V gene. Trimming removed 5 bases from V and 14 bases from J, with 25 bases in between. This CDR3 comprises 15 residues. CDR3 DNA: TGTGCCAGCAGCCTTCCGGGACGGCTGGTCGGGGAGGAGTTCTTC. This encodes CASSLPGRLVGEEFF.

A few counts support this clonotype. The chain uses TRBV5-1 and TRBJ2-5; the D gene could be TRBD1 or TRBD2 (5 bases each). Germline V lookup: CDR1 SGHRS, CDR2 YFSETQ. The CDR3 is 15 amino acids. Trimming left V 2 bases short and J 1 base short, with 12 bases between. The CDR3 DNA reads as TGCGCCAGCAGCTTAATCCCGGGACCCCAAGAGACCCAGTACTTC. Residues: CASSLIPGPQETQYF.

The sample holds many counts of this clonotype. The CDR3: CSVEPLRGGTGELFF. In nucleotides, the CDR3 is TGCAGCGTTGAACCCCTCCGCGGGGGTACCGGGGAGCTGTTTTTT. The gene calls are TRBV29-1 and TRBJ2-2; 7 bases match TRBD2. Trimming cost V 2 bases and J 5 bases; bases outside gene matches: 8. Germline V lookup: CDR1 SQVTM, CDR2 ANQGSEA. The CDR3 is made up of 15 amino acids.

The chain employs TRBV10-3 and TRBJ2-3; D is unclear. The germline gives CDR1 ENHRY, CDR2 SYGVKD. The V gene lost 8 bases and the J gene lost 2 bases, with 14 bases spanning the gap. This CDR3 spans 14 amino acids. The CDR3 is CAIGGPPPTDTQYF. Written as DNA, the CDR3 is TGTGCCATCGGCGGCCCTCCCCCCACAGATACGCAGTATTTT.